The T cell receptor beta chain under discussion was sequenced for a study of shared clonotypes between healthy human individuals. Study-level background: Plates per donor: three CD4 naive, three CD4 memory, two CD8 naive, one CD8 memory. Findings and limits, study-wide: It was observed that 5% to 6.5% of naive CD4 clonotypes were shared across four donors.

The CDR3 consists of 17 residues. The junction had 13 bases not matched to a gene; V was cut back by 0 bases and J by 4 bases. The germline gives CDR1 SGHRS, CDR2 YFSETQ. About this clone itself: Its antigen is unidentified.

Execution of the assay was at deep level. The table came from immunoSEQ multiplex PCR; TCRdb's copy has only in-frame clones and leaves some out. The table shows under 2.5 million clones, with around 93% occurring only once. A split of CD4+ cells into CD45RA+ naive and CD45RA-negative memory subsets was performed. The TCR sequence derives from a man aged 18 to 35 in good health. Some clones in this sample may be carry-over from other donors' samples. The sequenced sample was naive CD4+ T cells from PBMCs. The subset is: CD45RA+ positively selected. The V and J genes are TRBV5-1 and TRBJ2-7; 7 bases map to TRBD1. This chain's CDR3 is CASSLGGQPEPFYEQYF. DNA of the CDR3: TGCGCCAGCAGCTTGGGGGGACAGCCTGAACCCTTTTACGAGCAGTACTTC.